Listed here are 10 T cell receptor beta chains from one sample, sequenced in a study of regulatory T cells in long-lasting Graves disease. Construction of TCR beta libraries relied on iRepertoire HTBI primers and on Arm-PCR targeting CDR3 regions. TCRdb reprocessed the multiplex PCR reads with MiXCR, giving one entry per CDR3 protein. Of about 500,000 distinct CDR3 sequences in the sample, more than 10% are singletons; the top ten hold approximately 9%. The time point was: newly diagnosed GD, antithyroid drugs for less than 3 months. The TCR library was prepared using RNA isolated from PBMCs. These same data were also listed under a study on T cells in Graves' hyperthyroidism and ophthalmopathy.

This specimen was peripheral blood mononuclear cells (PBMCs), taken at new diagnosis, from a patient treated with antithyroid drugs. The receptors derive from a woman aged 25-40 years with Graves disease.

The V and J genes are TRBV29-1 and TRBJ1-1, with unresolved D. V lost 5 bases and J 1 base, leaving 8 bases between the germline ends. This CDR3 region has 12 residues. Germline V lookup: CDR1 SQVTM, CDR2 ANQGSEA. The CDR3 bases are TGCAGCGTTCGGAGATGGAACACTGAAGCTTTCTTT. It is translated as CSVRRWNTEAFF.

This clonotype was detected only a few times. J is TRBJ2-1 and V is TRBV3-1; TRBD2 aligns across 12 bases. With V trimmed by 5 bases and J by 0 bases, 8 bases remained unmatched. The CDR3 length is 18 residues. Germline V gives CDR1 LGHDT, CDR2 YNNKEL (reference sequence). CDR3 nucleotide sequence: TGTGCCAGCAGCTCCGGGACTAGCGGGCCGATCTCCTACAATGAGCAGTTCTTC. Translating gives CASSSGTSGPISYNEQFF.

This clonotype has a handful of counts. The CDR3 spells CASSESQGRVSYNEQFF. CDR3 bases: TGTGCCAGCAGCGAGAGCCAGGGGAGGGTTTCCTACAATGAGCAGTTCTTC. The chain carries TRBV7-3 and TRBJ2-1; maybe TRBD2 (7 bases). Deletions cut 5 bases from V and 1 base from J, with 18 bases between. Per germline, CDR1 SGHTA and CDR2 FQGTGA. The CDR3 contains 17 residues.

The sample holds a few counts of this clonotype. The gene calls are TRBV5-6 and TRBJ1-6, with D possibly TRBD1 on 5 matching bases. The V end lost 6 bases, the J end lost 3 bases, and 13 bases lay between the germline ends. CDR3 length: 15 amino acids. From germline, CDR1 is SGHDT and CDR2 YYEEEE. CDR3 nucleotides: TGTGCCAGCACCGGGGCCCGATACTATAATTCACCCCTCCACTTT. Translating it yields CASTGARYYNSPLHF.

Ten or more counts support this clonotype. This chain connects TRBV20-1 to TRBJ2-3; weak D call: TRBD1 (6 bases). V was shortened by 2 bases and J by 9 bases, with 24 bases between the two germline ends. Looked up from germline, CDR1 is DFQATT and CDR2 is SNEGSKA (reference sequence). The CDR3 has 16 residues. The CDR3 nucleotides read TGCAGTGCTAGACCCCCAGGAGCAGTAGGGGGTTCGACGCAGTATTTT. This sequence encodes CSARPPGAVGGSTQYF.

This clonotype came up a few times. The chain couples TRBV5-1 to TRBJ2-7; D is ambiguous. V shed 1 base and J shed 4 bases, with 6 bases lying between them. The CDR3 loop spans 12 amino acids. Looked up from germline, CDR1 is SGHRS and CDR2 is YFSETQ. This CDR3 is CASSLCAYEQYF. CDR3 sequence (DNA): TGCGCCAGCAGCTTGTGTGCGTACGAGCAGTACTTC.

A word on this clonotype: A much larger clone lies a single base off, so this may be a read error. This chain connects TRBV11-2 to TRBJ1-3; TRBD1 is a possible D gene (5 bases). V gave up 5 bases and J gave up 0 bases, with 11 bases separating them. The CDR3 is 15 amino acids. The germline V gene encodes CDR1 SGHAT and CDR2 FQNNGV. The CDR3 bases are TGTGCCAGCAGCGCCGGGACTGGCTCTGGAAACACCATATATTTT. Protein: CASSAGTGSGNTIYF.

Regarding this clonotype: A read error may be the cause here, since a much bigger clone is one base away. The chain links TRBV3-1 to TRBJ1-3; TRBD1 matches 10 bases. This CDR3 comprises 16 residues. V shed 1 base, J shed 9 bases, and the junction held 9 bases outside the gene matches. In germline, CDR1 is LGHDT, CDR2 YNNKEL (reference sequence). CDR3 coding DNA: TGTGCCAGCAGCCAAGGCGTCTGGGACAGGGGTGTCACCATATATTTT. This sequence encodes CASSQGVWDRGVTIYF.

The chain employs TRBV27 and TRBJ1-5, with TRBD1 matching 10 bases. This CDR3 spans 16 amino acids. From germline, CDR1 is MNHEY and CDR2 SMNVEV (reference sequence). Trimming at V came to 5 bases and at J to 7 bases, leaving 11 bases not matched to a gene. CDR3 nucleotides: TGTGCCAGCAGTGTTACCGGGACAGGGGTCAAGCAGCCCCAGCATTTT. It is translated as CASSVTGTGVKQPQHF.

This clonotype appeared a few times. This chain joins TRBV4-1 and TRBJ1-2; 8 bases are a match to TRBD1. The CDR3 has 16 residues. J was trimmed by 2 bases and V by 0 bases; bases with no gene match: 5. Germline V gives CDR1 MGHRA, CDR2 YSYEKL. This CDR3 is CASSQDPRQGNYGYTF. The CDR3 DNA reads TGCGCCAGCAGCCAAGATCCTAGACAGGGGAACTATGGCTACACCTTC.